This T cell receptor (beta chain) derives from a study of blood T cell repertoires in COVID-19 (dated by TCRdb to about 2020). Turning to the overall study: Collaborator samples came from the United States, Italy and Spain and covered acute and convalescent phases of COVID-19. The repertoires were released in a freely available public database meant as a resource for research on the immune response to SARS-CoV-2. The sample metadata nearly always contained a de-identified subject ID, COVID-19 status, age in years and sex. The samples were drawn from two sources: the first 160 participants of the ongoing ImmuneRACE study, and some 1,300 subjects contributed by 6 global collaborators. Where HLA class I and class II types were available, the types were taken from metadata supplied by the sample provider, not from assay-based typing. The material from the prospective study consisted of cDNA or gDNA derived from T cells, B-cell-depleted T cells, or PBMCs. Subjects who had been exposed to COVID-19, were actively infected with it, or had recovered from it provided the deeply sampled blood TCRbeta repertoires that made up the dataset. What the research found in general, with its limitations: The amount of clinical and demographic metadata varied by source and participant and was provided uncurated.

V is shortened by 1 base, J by 7 bases, and the region joining them spans 13 bases. From its cysteine to its phenylalanine, the CDR3 spans 14 amino acids. Solely the CDR3 DNA is kept, with 42 bases framed from the first base. According to the germline V gene, CDR1 reads SGHTA and CDR2 reads FQGNSA. The immunoSEQ Assay, a bias-controlled multiplex PCR, was used to amplify TCRbeta CDR3 regions from genomic DNA. On the authors' methods: Within the assay, amplification of reference gene primers was used to estimate how many nucleated cells each sample contained. Sequence reads were collapsed and filtered to measure the absolute abundance of every unique TCRbeta CDR3 rearrangement. Productive Simpson clonality was computed per sample as the square root of Simpson's diversity index over productive rearrangements. TCRdb carries this immuneACCESS record with in-frame sequences only. Its versions omit some clonotypes, under half of them owing to an unresolved V gene in the studies checked, with the rest unexplained. V and J calls and clone size come straight from that table; D and trimming were deduced from the DNA. The sample data list 230,000 or so clones, and roughly four fifths of these were observed just once. The ten largest make up around 7.5% of the sample.

One collaborating source in Seattle enrolled patients during active infection and followed them longitudinally through the course of disease. Collaborating institutions collected whole blood in K2EDTA tubes following their own protocols. For TCRbeta analysis, collaborator samples were shipped as frozen whole blood, as isolated PBMCs, or as DNA extracted from either sample type. As for this clone: The clone's antigen remains unknown. Base qualities are not recorded, but no much larger clone differs from it by a single base.

The TCR originated in a woman aged 80 or older with COVID-19, enrolled during active disease. The chain is encoded by TRBV7-2 joined to TRBJ1-2, with a weak D call of TRBD1 (6 bases match). The sample taken for sequencing was peripheral blood. The base sequence is TGTGCCAGCAGCTTAGTCGGGGGGGCCAGTGGCTACACCTTC. Translated, it gives CASSLVGGASGYTF.